Following are 16 T cell receptor beta chains from one sample sequenced in a study of blood T cell repertoires in COVID-19. Using immunoSEQ multiplex PCR, the repertoire was profiled, and TCRdb retains in-frame clones only, with some absent. Among 180,000 or so clones listed, 84% were seen once. Sequencing was done on a sample of peripheral blood. The receptor source for this set is a man between 35 and 55 years old who had recovered from COVID-19.

This clone has just a few counts. The chain couples TRBV4-1 to TRBJ1-1; D ambiguous. CDR3 size: 15 residues. Germline V gives CDR1 MGHRA, CDR2 YSYEKL. V was cut by 1 base and J by 1 base, with 10 bases left in between. CDR3 sequence reads: CASSQALRQNTEAFF. CDR3 coding DNA: TGCGCCAGCAGCCAAGCCCTCAGGCAGAACACTGAAGCTTTCTTT.

This rearrangement joins TRBV7-6 to TRBJ2-1, with 9 bases identical to TRBD1. The ends lost 1 base at V and 12 bases at J; junction bases unmatched: 13. CDR1 and CDR2 from the germline V gene are SGHVS and FNYEAQ. CDR3 length: 16 residues. CDR3 sequence reads: CASSLETGGLTMGQFF. As DNA, the CDR3 is TGTGCCAGCAGCTTAGAGACAGGGGGTCTTACAATGGGGCAGTTCTTC.

This sequence joins TRBV2 and TRBJ2-5; TRBD2 might be the D (6 bases). CDR3 length: 15 residues. The germline V gene encodes CDR1 SNHLY and CDR2 FYNNEI. V was pared by 6 bases and J by 2 bases, with 16 bases between. In DNA, the CDR3 is TGTGCCAGCAGGCGGGACTCCCGTGGGCAAGAGACCCAGTACTTC. It encodes CASRRDSRGQETQYF.

V and J are TRBV5-1 and TRBJ2-5; possibly TRBD1 for D (6 bases). Deletions cut 4 bases from V and 5 bases from J, with 15 bases between. Germline V gives CDR1 SGHRS, CDR2 YFSETQ. This CDR3 contains 14 residues. In nucleotides, the CDR3 is TGCGCCAGCAGCATTGGGTGGGGGCGCGAGACCCAGTACTTC. This translates into CASSIGWGRETQYF.

In nucleotides, the CDR3 is TGTGCCAGCAGTGAAGGGACTAGCGCAGCCTACGAGCAGTACTTC. Encoded protein: CASSEGTSAAYEQYF. This sequence joins TRBV6-1 and TRBJ2-7; 9 nucleotides match TRBD2. With 1 base clipped from V and 2 bases from J, the junction kept 3 bases outside the gene matches. This CDR3 contains 15 residues. Germline V lookup: CDR1 MNHNS, CDR2 SASEGT.

The CDR3 reads CASSLAGGGADYGYTF. The CDR3 DNA follows: TGTGCCAGCAGCCTAGCCGGGGGGGGCGCAGACTATGGCTACACCTTC. This rearrangement joins TRBV9 to TRBJ1-2; possibly TRBD1 for D (6 bases). Germline-derived CDR1 and CDR2 are SGDLS and YYNGEE. The CDR3 runs to 16 residues. Trimming left V 4 bases short and J 3 bases short, with 19 bases between.

The gene calls are TRBV19 and TRBJ2-6; no clear D. The CDR3 sequence is 14 residues long. CDR1 and CDR2 (germline): LNHDA, SQIVND (reference sequence). V lost 7 bases to trimming and J lost 4 bases, with 11 bases between them. The CDR3 bases are TGTGCCAGTACCCCCCGGTCGGGGGCCAACGTCCTGACTTTC. The encoded protein is CASTPRSGANVLTF.

This rearrangement joins TRBV30 to TRBJ2-2, with D possibly being TRBD1 (6 bases). This CDR3 comprises 14 residues. Germline V gene sequence: CDR1 GTSNPN, CDR2 SVGIG (reference sequence). V was shortened by 7 bases and J by 1 base, with 13 bases between the two germline ends. The CDR3 reads CAFTGFVNTGELFF. CDR3 DNA sequence: TGTGCCTTTACAGGGTTCGTGAACACCGGGGAGCTGTTTTTT. The whole variable domain, filled in from reference TRBV30 and TRBJ2-2, reads SQTIHQWPATLVQPVGSPLSLECTVEGTSNPNLYWYRQAAGRGLQLLFYSVGIGQISSEVPQNLSASRPQDRQFILSSKKLLLSDSGFYLCAFTGFVNTGELFFGEGSRLTVL.

Regarding this clone: This CDR3 is also generated by other DNA sequences in the sample. This chain joins TRBV6-5 and TRBJ2-1; TRBD2 matches at 11 bases. The CDR3 sequence is 15 residues long. Germline assignment: CDR1 MNHEY and CDR2 SVGAGI. Unmatched junction bases numbered 4, after V lost 5 bases and J lost 4 bases. CDR3 sequence: CASSTGTSGYNEQFF. The CDR3 bases are TGTGCCAGCAGTACCGGGACTAGCGGATACAATGAGCAGTTCTTC.

V is TRBV2 and J is TRBJ2-7, with no clear D. CDR3 length equals 15 residues. Germline V gene data show CDR1 as SNHLY and CDR2 as FYNNEI. The V and J ends lost 3 bases and 7 bases respectively, with 19 bases between them. CDR3 protein: CASSDVQTPGLEQYF. The CDR3 DNA reads as TGTGCCAGCAGTGATGTGCAGACACCCGGCTTGGAGCAGTACTTC.

The chain is built from TRBV7-2 and TRBJ1-4; the D gene is possibly TRBD1 (6 bases). Looked up from germline, CDR1 is SGHTA and CDR2 is FQGNSA. CDR3 length: 15 residues. With 1 base removed from V and 7 bases from J, the gap between germline ends came to 13 bases. CDR3 sequence: CASSLVSRGGEKLFF. CDR3 in DNA: TGTGCCAGCAGCTTAGTCAGCAGGGGTGGTGAAAAACTGTTTTTT.

The gene calls are TRBV7-9 and TRBJ1-4; 8 positions match TRBD1. Per germline, CDR1 SEHNR and CDR2 FQNEAQ (reference sequence). The CDR3 runs to 14 residues. The ends lost 6 bases at V and 8 bases at J; junction bases unmatched: 8. CDR3 sequence (DNA): TGTGCCAGCAGTCCTCAGGGGGCGGAGGAAAAACTGTTTTTT. It codes for CASSPQGAEEKLFF.

V and J are TRBV9 and TRBJ2-5, with a possible D match to TRBD2 (6 bases). V lost 4 bases and J 0 bases, leaving 10 bases between the germline ends. Germline lookup yields CDR1 SGDLS and CDR2 YYNGEE. The CDR3 has 14 amino acids. The CDR3 spells CASSPGTDQETQYF. The CDR3 nucleotides read TGTGCCAGCAGCCCCGGGACTGACCAAGAGACCCAGTACTTC.

This clone appeared once. The chain employs TRBV11-3 and TRBJ2-3, with TRBD2 identical over 12 bases. V was pared by 5 bases and J by 5 bases, with 8 bases of the junction left unmatched. Germline V gives CDR1 SGHNT, CDR2 YENEEA. The CDR3 is made up of 16 amino acids. Here the CDR3 reads CASSPWTSGEVDTQYF. CDR3 DNA: TGTGCCAGCAGCCCTTGGACTAGCGGGGAGGTAGATACGCAGTATTTT.

The V and J genes are TRBV30 and TRBJ2-7, with 9 bases that match TRBD1. Germline lookup yields CDR1 GTSNPN and CDR2 SVGIG (reference sequence). After removal of 4 bases from V and 3 bases from J, the junction contained 10 bases not matched to a gene. CDR3 length: 15 amino acids. The CDR3 reads CAWTPPGQGFYEQYF. The CDR3, as DNA: TGTGCCTGGACCCCTCCAGGACAGGGGTTCTACGAGCAGTACTTC.

The CDR3 nucleotides are TGTGCCAGCAGCTGGCATGCGGGGAGCAATGAGCAGTTCTTC. This codes for CASSWHAGSNEQFF. The chain carries TRBV5-4 and TRBJ2-1; D possibly corresponds to TRBD2 (6 bases). CDR3 length: 14 amino acids. CDR1 is SGHNT, CDR2 YYREEE, per germline (reference sequence). V was pared by 3 bases and J by 6 bases, with 13 bases between.